A selection of T cell receptor beta chains follows, all from one sample in a study of PD-1 blockade in classical Hodgkin lymphoma. Assay: immunoSEQ multiplex PCR; the TCRdb copy retains only in-frame clones and omits some. The sample has 64,000 or so clones, approximately 94% seen once. This specimen was peripheral blood mononuclear cells (PBMCs), taken before the fourth cycle of nivolumab. The source is a human donor with classical Hodgkin lymphoma. The CDR3 runs from the conserved cysteine through the conserved F or W. The D gene is left open where the match is weak. Clone sizes are given selectively: once, few, many, or a class where the clone is expanded.

. | TRBJ2-7 | . | TRBV27 | CASSFSSGASYEQYF | TGTGCCAGCAGTTTTAGCTCAGGAGCTTCGTACGAGCAGTACTTC
. | TRBJ2-3 | TRBD1 | TRBV15 | CATRDRGSTDTQYF | TGTGCCACCAGGGACAGGGGAAGCACAGATACGCAGTATTTT
. | TRBJ2-2 | . | TRBV9 | CASSVVGSSNTGELFF | TGTGCCAGCAGCGTAGTAGGTTCTTCGAACACCGGGGAGCTGTTTTTT
once | TRBJ1-2 | . | TRBV27 | CASSKGAYGYTF | TGTGCCAGCAGTAAGGGCGCCTATGGCTACACCTTC
. | TRBJ1-6 | . | TRBV29-1 | CSATLGGDNSPLHF | TGCAGCGCTACATTGGGGGGAGATAATTCACCCCTCCACTTT
. | TRBJ2-3 | . | TRBV10-3 | CAISGRTSTDTQYF | TGTGCCATCAGTGGGAGGACTAGCACAGATACGCAGTATTTT
. | TRBJ2-5 | . | TRBV15 | CATSRDSGTQYF | TGTGCCACCAGCAGAGATTCGGGGACCCAGTACTTC
. | TRBJ2-3 | TRBD2 | TRBV30 | CAWSTYWTSGSIDTQYF | TGTGCCTGGAGTACCTACTGGACTAGCGGGAGTATAGATACGCAGTATTTT
once | TRBJ2-3 | TRBD2 | TRBV27 | CASSSGLAIADTQYF | TGTGCCAGCAGTTCCGGACTAGCGATCGCAGATACGCAGTATTTT
. | TRBJ1-5 | TRBD1 | TRBV28 | CASSHADRVFQPQHF | TGTGCCAGCAGCCACGCGGACAGGGTTTTTCAGCCCCAGCATTTT
. | TRBJ1-4 | . | TRBV7-9 | CASSRHKDATNEKLFF | TGTGCCAGCAGTCGACACAAAGATGCAACTAATGAAAAACTGTTTTTT
. | TRBJ2-3 | . | TRBV27 | CASSFGYGTDTQYF | TGTGCCAGCAGTTTCGGGTATGGCACAGATACGCAGTATTTT
. | TRBJ2-3 | . | TRBV7-3 | CASSLGGYTDTQYF | TGTGCCAGCAGCTTAGGGGGGTACACAGATACGCAGTATTTT
once | TRBJ1-5 | . | TRBV10-3 | CAISESNQPQHF | TGTGCCATCAGTGAGTCCAATCAGCCCCAGCATTTT
. | TRBJ1-1 | . | TRBV19 | CASSPRGQPKMNTEAFF | TGTGCCAGTAGTCCCCGGGGCCAGCCTAAGATGAACACTGAAGCTTTCTTT
. | TRBJ1-5 | . | TRBV28 | CASSLGVGVGNQPQHF | TGTGCCAGCAGTTTAGGGGTCGGGGTTGGGAATCAGCCCCAGCATTTT
. | TRBJ2-1 | . | TRBV7-2 | CASSSSDTLLNEQFF | TGTGCCAGCAGCTCGTCGGACACCTTGTTGAATGAGCAGTTCTTC
. | TRBJ2-5 | . | TRBV5-4 | CASSPMGNSETQYF | TGTGCCAGCAGCCCCATGGGGAATTCAGAGACCCAGTACTTC
. | TRBJ2-3 | TRBD2 | TRBV10-3 | CAISGSGGDDTQYF | TGTGCCATCAGTGGTAGCGGGGGGGATGATACGCAGTATTTT
. | TRBJ2-7 | . | TRBV19 | CASSIIDQGSVYEQYF | TGTGCCAGTAGTATAATCGATCAGGGTAGCGTCTACGAGCAGTACTTC
once | TRBJ2-7 | TRBD1 | TRBV29-1 | CSVIQGPGYEQYF | TGCAGCGTGATACAGGGGCCAGGCTACGAGCAGTACTTC
. | TRBJ2-5 | TRBD2 | TRBV28 | CASNPEREGRETQYF | TGTGCCAGCAATCCAGAGCGGGAGGGCCGTGAGACCCAGTACTTC
. | TRBJ2-7 | TRBD1 | TRBV28 | CASSFSHRGMSYEQYF | TGTGCCAGCAGTTTTAGCCACAGGGGTATGTCCTACGAGCAGTACTTC
. | TRBJ1-6 | . | TRBV2 | CASSAGYNSPLHF | TGTGCCAGCAGTGCCGGGTATAATTCACCCCTCCACTTT
. | TRBJ1-1 | . | TRBV23-1 | CASSQLRSDEAFF | TGCGCCAGCAGTCAATTGCGGTCAGATGAAGCTTTCTTT
once | TRBJ2-5 | TRBD1 | TRBV7-9 | CASSFGHTGGHQETQYF | TGTGCCAGCAGCTTTGGACATACAGGGGGACACCAAGAGACCCAGTACTTC
. | TRBJ2-1 | TRBD2 | TRBV7-8 | CASSLELAGNHEQFF | TGTGCCAGCAGCTTAGAACTAGCGGGAAACCATGAGCAGTTCTTC
. | TRBJ2-7 | TRBD1 | TRBV6-5 | CASSRDRRSYEQYF | TGTGCCAGCAGCCGGGACAGGAGATCCTACGAGCAGTACTTC
once | TRBJ2-2 | TRBD1 | TRBV10-2 | CASSATAGGTGELFF | TGCGCCAGCAGCGCCACAGCAGGGGGCACCGGGGAGCTGTTTTTT
. | TRBJ1-1 | TRBD1 | TRBV19 | CASIDGTGGYTEAFF | TGTGCCAGTATCGACGGCACAGGGGGCTACACTGAAGCTTTCTTT
few | TRBJ2-3 | . | TRBV2 | CASSEGHLTPSTDTQYF | TGTGCCAGCAGCGAAGGACACCTTACCCCTAGCACAGATACGCAGTATTTT
. | TRBJ2-7 | . | TRBV4-2 | CASSHKPWGGGTYEQYF | TGTGCCAGCAGCCACAAACCTTGGGGTGGGGGCACCTACGAGCAGTACTTC
. | TRBJ2-2 | . | TRBV29-1 | CSVTRMGSGELFF | TGCAGCGTCACCCGGATGGGGTCCGGGGAGCTGTTTTTT
once | TRBJ2-7 | TRBD1 | TRBV7-8 | CASSSFPKPGQGVSRTYEQYF | TGTGCCAGCAGCTCTTTCCCTAAACCGGGACAGGGGGTAAGTCGGACCTACGAGCAGTACTTC
. | TRBJ2-3 | . | TRBV11-2 | CASSLVVDTQYF | TGTGCCAGCAGCTTAGTGGTAGATACGCAGTATTTT
. | TRBJ1-2 | . | TRBV28 | CASSTPDRNYGYTF | TGTGCCAGCAGTACCCCGGACAGAAACTATGGCTACACCTTC
. | TRBJ2-6 | . | TRBV13 | CASSLGWGDGANVLTF | TGTGCCAGCAGCTTAGGATGGGGTGACGGGGCCAACGTCCTGACTTTC
. | TRBJ2-2 | TRBD2 | TRBV5-6 | CASSLARLAAVTGELFF | TGTGCCAGCAGCTTGGCCCGACTAGCGGCGGTTACCGGGGAGCTGTTTTTT
. | TRBJ1-2 | . | TRBV28 | CASSRTGNSRGYTF | TGTGCCAGCAGCCGAACCGGGAACTCGCGGGGCTACACCTTC
. | TRBJ2-2 | TRBD1 | TRBV28 | CASSLAGQGSSGELFF | TGTGCCAGCAGCTTGGCGGGACAGGGTTCGTCCGGGGAGCTGTTTTTT
. | TRBJ2-7 | TRBD2 | TRBV20-1 | CSVRGFYEQYF | TGCAGTGTGCGGGGGTTCTACGAGCAGTACTTC
. | TRBJ2-7 | TRBD2 | TRBV5-1 | CASSPGTSGIGYEQYF | TGCGCCAGCAGCCCCGGGACTAGCGGGATAGGCTACGAGCAGTACTTC